This T cell receptor beta chain appears in the sequencing data of a study of blood T cells in healthy people across ages. Study-level findings and limits: Significant beta diversity loss was already apparent by age 40, declining roughly linearly. PBMCs were not sorted, which prevented a conclusive comparison of naive versus antigen-experienced cells.

With V trimmed by 11 bases and J by 1 base, 10 bases remained unmatched. Per the germline V gene, CDR1 is SEHNR and CDR2 is FQNEAQ (reference sequence). The CDR3 spans 15 residues. A second roughly 6 to 11 cycle PCR used barcoded and J-beta primers. Sequencing of every sample gave 2.5 million or more CDR3-containing paired-end reads. One entry per CDR3 protein results from TCRdb running MiXCR on the 5' RACE reads. The table lists approximately 1.5 million distinct CDR3 sequences, 35% to 45% of them singletons. Concerning this clonotype: Antigen unknown.

In each sample, at least 6.5 million PBMCs were isolated. The sequenced sample was blood. This sequence was found in a woman younger than 35 in good health. The chain employs TRBV7-9 and TRBJ2-2, with TRBD1 identical over 7 bases. CDR3 in amino acids: CAGYTRQGNTGELFF. CDR3 coding DNA: TGTGCCGGATATACTCGACAGGGGAACACCGGGGAGCTGTTTTTT. Full variable domain (remainder filled in from reference TRBV7-9 and TRBJ2-2): DTGVSQNPRHKITKRGQNVTFRCDPISEHNRLYWYRQTLGQGPEFLTYFQNEAQLEKSRLLSDRFSAERPKGSFSTLEIQRTEQGDSAMYLCAGYTRQGNTGELFFGEGSRLTVL.